This TCR beta chain was sequenced for a study of OX40 agonist ivuxolimab in advanced cancers. As for the study in general: Three patients showed partial responses: one hepatocellular carcinoma and two cutaneous melanoma cases.

The data were produced by immunoSEQ multiplex PCR, yet TCRdb's version contains in-frame clones alone and is incomplete. The repertoire has about 80,000 clones, roughly nine tenths of them found once; the top ten carry about 0.2%. A remark on this clone: Antigen: not known.

Study outcomes and limitations: The study found that CD8+ T cells averaged more expanded clones than CD4+.

Autoimmune disease history or systemic immunosuppression excluded patients. The CDR3 covers 15 residues. V lost 6 bases and J 3 bases, leaving 16 bases between the germline ends. Germline V CDR1 and CDR2: MNHNS, SASEGT. This clonotype originated in an adult with an advanced solid tumor such as melanoma, head and neck, liver or kidney cancer. The gene calls are TRBV6-1 and TRBJ2-3, with D possibly matching TRBD1 (7 bases). The specimen was CD4+ or CD8+ T cells sorted from blood, collected in a trial of the OX40 agonist ivuxolimab. CDR3 DNA: TGTGCCAGCAGGACTACAGGGGCGGGGACAGATACGCAGTATTTT. Protein product: CASRTTGAGTDTQYF.